This TCR beta chain was obtained from a study of blood T cell repertoires in COVID-19. The overall study: Samples representing acute and convalescent COVID-19 were sourced from the United States, Italy and Spain. The analysed material was cDNA or gDNA that came from T cells, B-cell-depleted T cells, or PBMCs.

The authors' processing: From reference gene primer amplification, estimates of nucleated cell counts were derived. The protocol was immunoSEQ multiplex PCR, while the TCRdb copy is restricted to in-frame clones and leaves out a portion. D and trimming come from the DNA, and the V and J calls and clone size come from that table. The sample shows over 200,000 clones, 75% to 90% of them seen only once. For this clone: This sample includes further DNA sequences coding for the same CDR3.

The CDR3 sequence is 12 residues long. V lost 6 bases and J lost 2, with 6 bases in between. Germline V gene data show CDR1 as MDHEN and CDR2 as SYDVKM. The sequencing input was peripheral blood. The receptor was derived from an older woman with active or convalescent COVID-19. The rearrangement uses TRBV28 and TRBJ2-3, with no clear D. The CDR3: CASSLLTDTQYF. The DNA for the CDR3 is TGTGCCAGCAGCTTACTCACAGATACGCAGTATTTT.